The present TCR beta chain was sequenced within a study of PD-1 blockade in mismatch repair-deficient tumors. This clone was recorded only once. The antigen is undetermined. Produced via immunoSEQ multiplex PCR; TCRdb's table is partial and in-frame only. The table has roughly 70,000 clones, around 80% seen once. Germline V CDR1 and CDR2: KGHSH, LQKENI. This CDR3 comprises 15 residues. V lost 0 bases to trimming and J lost 2 bases, with 9 bases between them. Mismatch repair deficiency was confirmed in all patients, by PCR or immunohistochemistry. Study outcomes and limitations: Tumor-resident clones, often undetectable pretreatment in blood, expanded then contracted after pembrolizumab.

The receptor was isolated from an adult with mismatch repair-deficient cancer. Here the sequenced sample was peripheral blood, taken 2 weeks after starting pembrolizumab. The genes are TRBV18 and TRBJ2-3; tentatively, D is TRBD1 or TRBD2 (5 bases each). The DNA of the CDR3 is TGTGCCAGCTCACCACCGGGACCAAACACAGATACGCAGTATTTT. Translated: CASSPPGPNTDTQYF.